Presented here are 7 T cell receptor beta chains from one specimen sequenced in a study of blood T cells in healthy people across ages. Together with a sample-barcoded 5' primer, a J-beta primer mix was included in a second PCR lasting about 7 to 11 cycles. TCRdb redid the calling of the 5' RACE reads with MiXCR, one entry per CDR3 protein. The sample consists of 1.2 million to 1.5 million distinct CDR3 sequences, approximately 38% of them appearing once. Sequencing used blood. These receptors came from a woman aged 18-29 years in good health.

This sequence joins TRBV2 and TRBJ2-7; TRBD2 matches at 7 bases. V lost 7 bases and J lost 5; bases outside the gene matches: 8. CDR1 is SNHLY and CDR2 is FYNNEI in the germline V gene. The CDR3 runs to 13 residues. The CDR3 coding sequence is TGTGCCAGCAAAGGACTAGAAGGCCACGAGCAGTACTTC. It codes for CASKGLEGHEQYF.

CDR3 protein: CASSQLGQSNQPQHF. CDR3 nucleotides: TGCGCCAGCAGCCAATTGGGACAGAGCAATCAGCCCCAGCATTTT. The chain recombines TRBV4-1 with TRBJ1-5, with 7 nucleotides matching TRBD1. The germline V gene has CDR1 MGHRA and CDR2 YSYEKL. Trimming removed 2 bases from V and 1 base from J; junction bases left unmatched: 2. This CDR3 is built from 15 residues.

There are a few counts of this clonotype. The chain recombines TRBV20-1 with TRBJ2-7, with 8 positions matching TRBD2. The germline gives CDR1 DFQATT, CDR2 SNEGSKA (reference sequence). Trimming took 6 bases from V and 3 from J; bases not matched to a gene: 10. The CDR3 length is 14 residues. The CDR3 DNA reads TGCAGTGCCGACCCCGGGACTAGAGTCTACGAGCAGTACTTC. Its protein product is CSADPGTRVYEQYF.

The CDR3 sequence is CASSLAQGAANTEAFF. The CDR3 nucleotides read TGCGCCAGCAGCTTGGCCCAGGGGGCGGCGAACACTGAAGCTTTCTTT. V and J are TRBV5-1 and TRBJ1-1, with 8 bases identical to TRBD1. The CDR3 loop spans 16 amino acids. Germline CDR1 and CDR2: SGHRS and YFSETQ. V lost 0 bases to trimming and J lost 1 base; unmatched junction nucleotides: 5.

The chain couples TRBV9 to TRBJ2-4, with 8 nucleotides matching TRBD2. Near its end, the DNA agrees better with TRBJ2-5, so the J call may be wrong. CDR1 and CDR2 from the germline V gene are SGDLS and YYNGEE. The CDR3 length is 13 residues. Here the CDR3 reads CASKRAGEETQYF. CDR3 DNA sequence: TGTGCCAGCAAGCGAGCGGGAGAAGAGACCCAGTACTTC.

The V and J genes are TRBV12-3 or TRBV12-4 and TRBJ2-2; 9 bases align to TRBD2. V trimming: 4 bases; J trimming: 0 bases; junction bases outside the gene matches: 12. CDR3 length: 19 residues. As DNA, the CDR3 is TGTGCCAGCAGTTCGGGACTTGCGGGAGGGCCGTCGAACACCGGGGAGCTGTTTTTT. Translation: CASSSGLAGGPSNTGELFF.

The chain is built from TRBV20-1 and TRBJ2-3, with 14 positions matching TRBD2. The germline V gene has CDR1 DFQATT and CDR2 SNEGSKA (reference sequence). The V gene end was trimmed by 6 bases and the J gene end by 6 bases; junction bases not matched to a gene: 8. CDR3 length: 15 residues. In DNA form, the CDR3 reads TGCAGTGCAAGACTAGCGGGAGGGTCAGGGGATACGCAGTATTTT. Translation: CSARLAGGSGDTQYF.